These T cell receptor beta chains were read from a single sample in a study of early T cells in non-severe SARS-CoV-2 infection. A single record per CDR3 protein comes from TCRdb applying MiXCR to the 5' RACE reads. The table lists about 81,000 distinct CDR3 sequences, approximately 6% of them singletons. The material sequenced was whole blood. Receptors originate from an adult who was a healthcare worker with PCR-confirmed SARS-CoV-2 infection or an uninfected control (not recorded which). CDR3s include the opening cysteine and the closing phenylalanine or tryptophan. Fields, in order: D gene, J gene, clone size, V gene, CDR3 DNA, CDR3 protein. D genes are given only for firm matches. Clone sizes are given selectively: once, few, many, or a class where the clone is expanded.

D gene: TRBD1
J gene: TRBJ2-7
clone size: many
V gene: TRBV10-3
CDR3 DNA: TGTGCCATCAGTGAGGGACAGGGTATCTACGAGCAGTACTTC
CDR3 protein: CAISEGQGIYEQYF

D gene: TRBD1
J gene: TRBJ2-7
clone size: few
V gene: TRBV25-1
CDR3 DNA: TGTGCCAGCAGCAACAGGGGCTTGGCCTACGAGCAGTACTTC
CDR3 protein: CASSNRGLAYEQYF

D gene: .
J gene: TRBJ1-6
clone size: .
V gene: TRBV9
CDR3 DNA: TGTGCCAGCAGCGGACGAGATGGGGGAATAAATTCACCCCTCCACTTT
CDR3 protein: CASSGRDGGINSPLHF

D gene: TRBD1
J gene: TRBJ2-2
clone size: .
V gene: TRBV20-1
CDR3 DNA: TGCAGTGCTAGAGATAGAGGGGGCGCTAGGATCGGGGAGCTGTTTTTT
CDR3 protein: CSARDRGGARIGELFF

D gene: .
J gene: TRBJ1-2
clone size: many
V gene: TRBV20-1
CDR3 DNA: TGCAGTGCTAGTTCCAACTATGGCTACACCTTC
CDR3 protein: CSASSNYGYTF

D gene: TRBD2
J gene: TRBJ2-3
clone size: .
V gene: TRBV12-3/TRBV12-4
CDR3 DNA: TGTGCCAGCAGTTTAGCTAGCGGGGCCACAGATACGCAGTATTTT
CDR3 protein: CASSLASGATDTQYF

D gene: TRBD2
J gene: TRBJ2-3
clone size: many
V gene: TRBV7-6
CDR3 DNA: TGTGCCAGCAGCTTAAGGGAGGGAAGCACAGATACGCAGTATTTT
CDR3 protein: CASSLREGSTDTQYF

D gene: TRBD2
J gene: TRBJ2-7
clone size: many
V gene: TRBV7-9
CDR3 DNA: TGTGCCAGCAGCCAGTCGAGGCGGGGGGGCCCCGAGCAGTACTTC
CDR3 protein: CASSQSRRGGPEQYF

D gene: .
J gene: TRBJ1-6
clone size: many
V gene: TRBV2
CDR3 DNA: TGTGCCAGCAAGACCACAGGAGTTGTTTTCGATTCACCCCTCCACTTT
CDR3 protein: CASKTTGVVFDSPLHF

D gene: .
J gene: TRBJ2-7
clone size: many
V gene: TRBV5-1
CDR3 DNA: TGCGCCAGCAGCTTGTTCAGGGGGGGTACCTACGAGCAGTACTTC
CDR3 protein: CASSLFRGGTYEQYF

D gene: .
J gene: TRBJ2-7
clone size: many
V gene: TRBV3-2
CDR3 DNA: TGTGCCAGCAGCCAAGATTCAACAGGATCTTTTGACGAGCAGTACTTC
CDR3 protein: CASSQDSTGSFDEQYF

D gene: .
J gene: TRBJ1-4
clone size: many
V gene: TRBV25-1
CDR3 DNA: TGTGCCAGCAGTGAATTTGGCTTAACTAATGAAAAACTGTTTTTT
CDR3 protein: CASSEFGLTNEKLFF

D gene: TRBD2
J gene: TRBJ2-5
clone size: .
V gene: TRBV18
CDR3 DNA: TGTGCCAGCTCGCGGACTAGCGGCCAAGAGACCCAGTACTTC
CDR3 protein: CASSRTSGQETQYF

D gene: TRBD1
J gene: TRBJ2-6
clone size: few
V gene: TRBV25-1
CDR3 DNA: TGTGCCAGCAGTGAATCCCGGACAGGCCTCTCTGGGGCCAACGTCCTGACTTTC
CDR3 protein: CASSESRTGLSGANVLTF

D gene: .
J gene: TRBJ2-7
clone size: few
V gene: TRBV5-5
CDR3 DNA: TGTGCCAGCAGTCGATTGGGAGCCTACGAGCAGTACTTC
CDR3 protein: CASSRLGAYEQYF

D gene: .
J gene: TRBJ2-7
clone size: many
V gene: TRBV18
CDR3 DNA: TGTGCCAGCTCTCCAAACCATCCCTACGAGCAGTACTTC
CDR3 protein: CASSPNHPYEQYF

D gene: TRBD1
J gene: TRBJ1-6
clone size: many
V gene: TRBV7-9
CDR3 DNA: TGTGCCAGCAGCTCCCAGGGACAGGGAAACTCACCCCTCCACTTT
CDR3 protein: CASSSQGQGNSPLHF

D gene: .
J gene: TRBJ2-3
clone size: many
V gene: TRBV7-2
CDR3 DNA: TGTGCCAGCAGCCGCCGAGTGACTGGGAGCACAGATACGCAGTATTTT
CDR3 protein: CASSRRVTGSTDTQYF

D gene: .
J gene: TRBJ1-1
clone size: many
V gene: TRBV15
CDR3 DNA: TGTGCCACCAGCAGAGGGGCAGCGAGGTTGGAAGCTTTCTTT
CDR3 protein: CATSRGAARLEAFF

D gene: .
J gene: TRBJ2-5
clone size: few
V gene: TRBV18
CDR3 DNA: TGTGCCAGCTCACCCCCGGTAGCGGTTTTCCAAGAGACCCAGTACTTC
CDR3 protein: CASSPPVAVFQETQYF

D gene: TRBD1
J gene: TRBJ1-2
clone size: many
V gene: TRBV19
CDR3 DNA: TGTGCCAGTAGACCCCTGGGCAGGGGGCAAGACTATGGCTACACCTTC
CDR3 protein: CASRPLGRGQDYGYTF

D gene: .
J gene: TRBJ1-1
clone size: many
V gene: TRBV6-5
CDR3 DNA: TGTGCCAGCAAGCCGCAGGGGAAGGGGTCGGACACTGAAGCTTTCTTT
CDR3 protein: CASKPQGKGSDTEAFF

D gene: .
J gene: TRBJ2-7
clone size: many
V gene: TRBV10-1
CDR3 DNA: TGCGCCACCAGCCGGGACCTAAGCTCCTACGAGCAGTACTTC
CDR3 protein: CATSRDLSSYEQYF

D gene: .
J gene: TRBJ2-1
clone size: many
V gene: TRBV6-9
CDR3 DNA: TGTGCCAGCAGTTATTCGCCATCCGGGATGGAGGAGGGCAATGAGCAGTTCTTC
CDR3 protein: CASSYSPSGMEEGNEQFF

D gene: .
J gene: TRBJ2-7
clone size: .
V gene: TRBV5-1
CDR3 DNA: TGCGCCAGCAGCTCCGGGACGGGAAACTACGAGCAGTACTTC
CDR3 protein: CASSSGTGNYEQYF

D gene: .
J gene: TRBJ2-7
clone size: few
V gene: TRBV20-1
CDR3 DNA: TGCAGGGCCTATAGCGGTACCCCCTACGAGCAGTACTTC
CDR3 protein: CRAYSGTPYEQYF

D gene: .
J gene: TRBJ2-1
clone size: few
V gene: TRBV11-2
CDR3 DNA: TGTGCCAGCAGCTTAGATCCACAGCTCTTTAATGAGCAGTTCTTC
CDR3 protein: CASSLDPQLFNEQFF

D gene: .
J gene: TRBJ1-6
clone size: many
V gene: TRBV5-1
CDR3 DNA: TGCGCCAGCAGCTTGCCTCTTGCGGGGAATAATTCACCCCTCCACTTT
CDR3 protein: CASSLPLAGNNSPLHF

D gene: TRBD2
J gene: TRBJ2-5
clone size: .
V gene: TRBV5-4
CDR3 DNA: TGTGCCAGCAGCGCCGGACTAGGAACCTTCCAAGAGACCCAGTACTTC
CDR3 protein: CASSAGLGTFQETQYF

D gene: .
J gene: TRBJ1-5
clone size: many
V gene: TRBV20-1
CDR3 DNA: TGCAGTGCTAGATCCCGGGCCCGGGGAGGAGACAATCAGCCCCAGCATTTT
CDR3 protein: CSARSRARGGDNQPQHF

D gene: TRBD1
J gene: TRBJ2-5
clone size: many
V gene: TRBV27
CDR3 DNA: TGTGCCAGCAGCAGGACAGGGGAGGGAGAGACCCAGTACTTC
CDR3 protein: CASSRTGEGETQYF

D gene: TRBD1
J gene: TRBJ2-3
clone size: .
V gene: TRBV6-2/TRBV6-3
CDR3 DNA: TGTGCCAGCAGTTACTGGACAGGGGAAGGACCAGATACGCAGTATTTT
CDR3 protein: CASSYWTGEGPDTQYF

D gene: .
J gene: TRBJ2-1
clone size: many
V gene: TRBV14
CDR3 DNA: TGTGCCAGCAGCCAAGAAACAGTTTACAATGAGCAGTTCTTC
CDR3 protein: CASSQETVYNEQFF

D gene: TRBD2
J gene: TRBJ2-1
clone size: many
V gene: TRBV6-2/TRBV6-3
CDR3 DNA: TGTGCCAGCAGTACGTCTCCTTTACTAGCGGGGCTACAAAATGAGCAGTTCTTC
CDR3 protein: CASSTSPLLAGLQNEQFF

D gene: .
J gene: TRBJ2-3
clone size: .
V gene: TRBV5-1
CDR3 DNA: TGCGCCAGCAGCGCAGACAGCACAGATACGCAGTATTTT
CDR3 protein: CASSADSTDTQYF

D gene: TRBD1
J gene: TRBJ2-7
clone size: few
V gene: TRBV6-2/TRBV6-3
CDR3 DNA: TGTGCCAGCAGTTACCCTGAGGGACAGTGGTTTGTAGACGAGCAGTACTTC
CDR3 protein: CASSYPEGQWFVDEQYF

D gene: TRBD1
J gene: TRBJ1-4
clone size: many
V gene: TRBV28
CDR3 DNA: TGTGCCAGCAACCCGGGACAGGGGGCCGGTGAAAAACTGTTTTTT
CDR3 protein: CASNPGQGAGEKLFF

D gene: .
J gene: TRBJ1-1
clone size: many
V gene: TRBV6-6
CDR3 DNA: TGTGCCAGCAGTTACTCCGGCAGACTGAACACTGAAGCTTTCTTT
CDR3 protein: CASSYSGRLNTEAFF

D gene: .
J gene: TRBJ2-3
clone size: many
V gene: TRBV7-8
CDR3 DNA: TGTGCCAGCAGCTTAATGTTGAGCGCAGATACGCAGTATTTT
CDR3 protein: CASSLMLSADTQYF

D gene: .
J gene: TRBJ2-2
clone size: many
V gene: TRBV5-4
CDR3 DNA: TGTGCCAGCACCCATGGACAGAACGGGGAGCTGTTTTTT
CDR3 protein: CASTHGQNGELFF

D gene: .
J gene: TRBJ1-5
clone size: many
V gene: TRBV9
CDR3 DNA: TGTGCCAGCAGCGTAGGGACAGGCAATCAGCCCCAGCATTTT
CDR3 protein: CASSVGTGNQPQHF

D gene: .
J gene: TRBJ1-2
clone size: many
V gene: TRBV20-1
CDR3 DNA: TGCAGTGCTAGAGTTGAGGGACCAAGGAGCTACACCTTC
CDR3 protein: CSARVEGPRSYTF

D gene: .
J gene: TRBJ1-4
clone size: .
V gene: TRBV15
CDR3 DNA: TGTGCCACCAGCAGAGACGGAGCAACTAATGAAAAACTGTTTTTT
CDR3 protein: CATSRDGATNEKLFF

D gene: .
J gene: TRBJ1-4
clone size: few
V gene: TRBV2
CDR3 DNA: TGTGCCAGCGGGGACACTGCAACTAATGAAAAACTGTTTTTT
CDR3 protein: CASGDTATNEKLFF

D gene: TRBD2
J gene: TRBJ2-3
clone size: few
V gene: TRBV6-2/TRBV6-3
CDR3 DNA: TGTGCCAGCAGTTCGTCGACTAGCGGGATGTACACAGATACGCAGTATTTT
CDR3 protein: CASSSSTSGMYTDTQYF

D gene: .
J gene: TRBJ2-1
clone size: few
V gene: TRBV5-1
CDR3 DNA: TGCGCCAGCAGCACGGACATCTTCTCCTACAATGAGCAGTTCTTC
CDR3 protein: CASSTDIFSYNEQFF

D gene: TRBD1
J gene: TRBJ1-5
clone size: .
V gene: TRBV7-2
CDR3 DNA: TGTGCCAGCAGCTTACAGGGGGGGAGCCAGCCCCAGCATTTT
CDR3 protein: CASSLQGGSQPQHF